This T cell receptor beta chain was obtained from a study of cytomegalovirus exposure and HLA in healthy donors (dated by TCRdb to between 2016 and 2019). Looking at the study overall: An earlier analysis of several hundred of the donors reported 250 to 300 Gb of sequence data and 90 million to 120 million unique TCR beta sequences obtained from about 179 million T cells. About 330 gigabases of sequencing data and 75 million to 85 million unique TCR sequences made up an early release that covered about 640 HLA-typed donors. The genetic ancestry cluster associated with self-reported Caucasian donors included 80% to 90% of the 398 genotyped donors. The aim of the study was to test whether cataloging public T cell receptors could identify signatures of past pathogen exposure. The T cell repertoires of 666 subjects were profiled by immunosequencing and related to cytomegalovirus serostatus. A separate validation cohort of 100 to 150 different subjects was used in addition to the roughly 720-subject first cohort. To predict cytomegalovirus infection status, the study brought together high-throughput TCR immunosequencing, statistical association of individual TCRs with disease status, and machine learning. To study patterns of TCR occurrence, a later analysis re-analyzed previously published TCR beta repertoires from 600 to 750 donors and added high-resolution HLA genotyping. Rather than drawing on any new phenotypic data, the later analysis identified candidate immune exposures from TCR beta sequences and the way those sequences occurred across donors. An earlier analysis of around 580 of the donors used high-throughput TCR beta sequencing to judge whether each TCR beta V gene segment behaved as functional or pseudogenic. Donor age, sex, ethnicity and CMV serostatus were compiled alongside the repertoire data. Genome-wide SNP genotypes for about 65% of the roughly 700 donors were used in a later genetic analysis, which treated that subset as a discovery cohort. All discovery cohort repertoires had been generated using a single sequencing platform. HLA typing included class I and class II loci at four-digit resolution. Typing coverage varied by locus: about 629-630 donors for A, B, C, DRB1 and DQB1; about 520 for DQA1; about 590 for DPA1; around 450 for DPB1. About five DR-DQ haplotypes were handled as single units for association and clustering because linkage in the cohort was strong. Across around 400 genotyped donors of the cohort, an average of about 220,000 unique TCR beta nucleotide sequences per donor were sequenced, and around 19% of those sequences were non-productive. Overall results and qualifications from the work: In a later genetic analysis, a missense DCLRE1C variant was associated with V-gene and J-gene trimming of TCR beta chains, and the association was replicated in an independent cohort. A later analysis associated approximately 17,000 TCR beta sequences with specific HLA alleles at a false discovery rate of 0.05. In an earlier analysis of several hundred of the donors, most TCR beta V segments were observed in productive rearrangements about 90% or about 30% of the time, broadly matching IMGT annotations. Compared with the roughly 670-donor mean, donors in an Asian-associated ancestry cluster had fewer N-insertions in productive TCRs, according to a later genetic analysis. It was suggested by the authors that the approach could potentially be generalized to other disease states and immunological phenotypes. According to a later analysis, TCR association rates differed among HLA loci, with DRB1 alleles showing the most associated TCRs and HLA-C alleles showing the fewest. The presence/absence analyses assumed that sequencing depth was roughly uniform across donors, and that assumption may not be true. For the cohort, immune exposure information was limited to CMV serostatus. Because counts were too low, around 18 rarely observed V segments, including chromosome 9 orphons, were left out of the earlier analysis of about 500 of the donors. Because HLA typing was unavailable for some donors at each locus, only the typed subset was used in association tests. Across donors, most TCR sequences were observed very rarely, whereas some public TCRs were present in many individuals. The classifier was reported to diagnose cytomegalovirus status with high specificity and sensitivity in both the original cohort and the validation cohort. According to a later analysis, most CMV-associated TCR beta chains appeared to be HLA-restricted, and the HLA associations seemed to be driven largely by CMV exposure. This cohort had only TCR beta chains sequenced, and the lack of alpha or paired-chain data limited which features could be detected. Some IMGT-functional V segments, including TRBV6-2 and TRBV6-3, could not be distinguished by the 87-base-pair reads and were therefore excluded. In a later analysis, HLA-associated TCR beta chains were found to be more clonally expanded and to have lower generation probabilities than equally common non-associated chains. Strong co-occurrence of HLA alleles, especially DR and DQ, made assigning TCR associations to individual alleles difficult. A further reported finding was that TCR beta sequences accurately predicted the HLA-A and HLA-B alleles for most subjects in the first cohort. Correlated functional status among segregating V segments might be attributable to linkage disequilibrium, but an unknown experimental factor could not be ruled out. In a later analysis, several top co-occurrence clusters were reported to appear linked to parvovirus B19, influenza, CMV and Epstein-Barr virus. A cluster of highly shared sequence variants was judged likely to represent a technical artifact of the sequencing pipeline. A total of 150 to 200 TCR beta chains were listed by the study as associated with cytomegalovirus. Three of the identified cytomegalovirus-associated TCR beta chains were confirmed in vitro to be specific for cytomegalovirus antigens.

In total, roughly 670 healthy bone marrow donors made up the cohort. All cohort members were sampled while nominally healthy, although unrecorded immune exposures were likely present. The donor was CMV seronegative and belonged to the group of under 400 seronegative cohort members. Every donor gave a peripheral blood sample, and the peripheral blood mononuclear cells from that sample were used for TCR beta sequencing. The Qiagen DNeasy Blood Extraction Kit was used to extract genomic DNA from the blood cell samples. V is reduced by 0 bases and J by 7 bases, leaving a spacing of 15 bases between them. The CDR3 goes from the cysteine to the phenylalanine over 15 residues. The sequence is cut down to CDR3 DNA, 45 bases in frame from base 1. The germline V gene gives CDR1 as SGDLS and CDR2 as YYNGEE. The receptor library was made with the immunoSEQ multiplex PCR assay. For the multiplex PCR, a mixture combining 60 forward primers for TCR Vbeta segments and 13 reverse primers for TCR Jbeta segments was used. Amplification of the CDR3 region of rearranged TCR beta genes was performed with a multiplex PCR assay on genomic DNA. Amplified TCR beta libraries were sequenced as 87-base-pair reads on the Illumina HiSeq System. In the original analysis: In a later analysis, roughly 80 million unique TCR beta chains were counted across the roughly 670 repertoires, and around 11 million of these chains were shared by at least two donors. Raw reads were error-corrected and collapsed into unique sequences by a nearest-neighbor algorithm in which closely related sequences were merged to remove PCR and sequencing errors. To assign V, D and J gene segments, CDR3 sequences were aligned to IMGT reference sequences. For a sequence to be retained, at least a six-nucleotide match to both a V gene segment and a J gene segment was required. Rearrangements were called productive when the CDR3 lacked stop codons and stayed in frame with V and J; all others were non-productive. CDR3 was defined according to IMGT convention as the region running from the second conserved V-encoded cysteine to the conserved J-encoded phenylalanine. The earlier analysis of about 620 of the donors excluded sequences that lacked an unambiguous match to a single V gene segment. An earlier analysis of approximately 590 of the donors called V segments functional above 56.7% productive rearrangements and segregating when the between-donor standard deviation exceeded 5%. A statistical classification framework was built to diagnose cytomegalovirus status from the catalog of TCR beta chain sequences. V and J gene assignment, in a later analysis, came from comparing TCR nucleotide sequences with IMGT/GENE-DB human TR gene sequences. In a later analysis, CDR3 sequences and most-parsimonious VDJ recombination scenarios were assigned using the TCRdist pipeline. In a later analysis, each TCR beta chain was defined by its CDR3 amino acid sequence together with its V-gene family, and reads without a unique V-gene family were excluded. A later analysis removed several hundred highly shared, low-generation-probability nucleotide sequences to deal with suspected cross-contamination and a sequencing artifact. For each public chain, a later analysis derived a clonal expansion index from normalized ranks of inferred template counts within each repertoire. A later analysis computed generation probabilities with a VDJ recombination model fitted to out-of-frame rearrangements, and checked the results against IGoR. A later analysis scored TCR-TCR, TCR-HLA and TCR-CMV co-occurrence with hypergeometric tests, applying a repertoire-size bias correction to TCR pairs. In a later analysis, false discovery rates were estimated by permuting HLA or CMV assignments 20 times. A later analysis grouped co-occurring TCRs with DBSCAN, adding TCRdist sequence similarity when clustering within HLA-allele-positive subsets. For co-occurrence clustering, repertoires with fewer than 30,000 or more than 120,000 public chains were excluded, along with about five repertoires with anomalous nucleotide sharing. As stored in TCRdb, this immuneACCESS dataset retains in-frame rearrangements with V and J assigned. A fraction of the clones does not appear; measured against another copy, unresolved V genes explain less than half of the discrepancy, and the remainder lacks a known reason. For V, J and clone size, that table is used; D and trimming come from the DNA. This sample holds more than 150,000 clones; 70% to 90% were observed only once. The top ten clones comprise about 2.2% of the sample.

Concerning this clone: Its antigen remains unidentified. Base quality data are lacking; no much larger clone is found one base away.

The sequence joins TRBV9 to TRBJ2-3, with an unclear D gene assignment. The source of this sequence is a woman in her twenties or thirties in good health and CMV-seronegative. What was sequenced was PBMCs. The nucleotides are TGTGCCAGCAGCGTAGCTAACCCTGGAGTTAATACGCAGTATTTT. Its coded protein is CASSVANPGVNTQYF.